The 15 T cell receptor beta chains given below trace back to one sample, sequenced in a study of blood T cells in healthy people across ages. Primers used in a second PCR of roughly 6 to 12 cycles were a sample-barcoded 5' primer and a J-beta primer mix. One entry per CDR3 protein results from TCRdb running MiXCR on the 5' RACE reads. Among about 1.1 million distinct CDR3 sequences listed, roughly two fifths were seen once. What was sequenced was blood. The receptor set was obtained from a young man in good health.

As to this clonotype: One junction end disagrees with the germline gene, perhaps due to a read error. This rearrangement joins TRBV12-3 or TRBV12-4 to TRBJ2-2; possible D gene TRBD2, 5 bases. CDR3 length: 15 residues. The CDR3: CAGSFSRGMGGELFF. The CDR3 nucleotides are TGTGCCGGCAGTTTCTCCCGGGGAATGGGCGGGGAGCTGTTTTTT.

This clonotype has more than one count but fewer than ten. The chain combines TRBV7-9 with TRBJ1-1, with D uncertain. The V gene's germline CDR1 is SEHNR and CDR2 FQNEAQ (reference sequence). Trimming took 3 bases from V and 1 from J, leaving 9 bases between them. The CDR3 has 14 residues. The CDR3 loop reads CASSFFRRNTEAFF. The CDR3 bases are TGTGCCAGCAGCTTTTTTAGGAGGAACACTGAAGCTTTCTTT.

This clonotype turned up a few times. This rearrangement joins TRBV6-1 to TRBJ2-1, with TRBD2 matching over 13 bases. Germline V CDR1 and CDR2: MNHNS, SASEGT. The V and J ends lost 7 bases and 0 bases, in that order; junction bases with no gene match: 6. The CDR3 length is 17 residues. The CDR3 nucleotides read TGTGCCAGCACTGGGACTAGCGGGGCCCGCTCCTACAATGAGCAGTTCTTC. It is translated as CASTGTSGARSYNEQFF.

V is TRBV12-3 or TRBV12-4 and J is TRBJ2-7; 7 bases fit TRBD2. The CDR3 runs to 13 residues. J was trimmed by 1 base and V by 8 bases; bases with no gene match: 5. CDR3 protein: CASVASGSYEQYF. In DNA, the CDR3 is TGTGCCAGCGTCGCTAGCGGATCCTACGAGCAGTACTTC.

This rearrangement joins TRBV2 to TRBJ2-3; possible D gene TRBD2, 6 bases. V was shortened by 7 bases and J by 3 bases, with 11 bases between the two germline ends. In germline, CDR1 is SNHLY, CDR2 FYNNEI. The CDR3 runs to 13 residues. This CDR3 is CASNGGVTDTQYF. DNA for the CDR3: TGTGCCAGCAACGGCGGGGTGACAGATACGCAGTATTTT.

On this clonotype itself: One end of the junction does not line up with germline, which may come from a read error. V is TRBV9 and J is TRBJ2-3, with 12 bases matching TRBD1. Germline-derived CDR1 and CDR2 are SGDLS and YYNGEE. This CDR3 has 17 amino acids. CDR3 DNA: TGTGCCGGCAGCCCATCCCGGGACAGGGGGCAGGGAGATACGCAGTATTTT. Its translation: CAGSPSRDRGQGDTQYF.

In nucleotides, the CDR3 is TGCAGCGTTGATGGCGGAACTAGCTATGGCTACACCTTC. Translating it yields CSVDGGTSYGYTF. This chain connects TRBV29-1 to TRBJ1-2; D not resolved. The CDR3 has 13 amino acids. Germline CDR1 is SQVTM and CDR2 is ANQGSEA. V lost 3 bases and J 4 bases, leaving 12 bases between the germline ends.

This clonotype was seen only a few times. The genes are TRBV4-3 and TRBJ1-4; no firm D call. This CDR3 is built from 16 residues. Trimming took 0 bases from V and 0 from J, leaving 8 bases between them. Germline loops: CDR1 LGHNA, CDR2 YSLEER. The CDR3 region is CASSQDPFSTNEKLFF. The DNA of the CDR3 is TGCGCCAGCAGCCAAGATCCCTTTTCAACTAATGAAAAACTGTTTTTT.

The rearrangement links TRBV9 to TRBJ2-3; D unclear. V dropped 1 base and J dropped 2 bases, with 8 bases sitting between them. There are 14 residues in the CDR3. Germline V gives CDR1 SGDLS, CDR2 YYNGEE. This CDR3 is CASSVHGTTDTQYF. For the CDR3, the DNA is TGTGCCAGCAGCGTACACGGAACCACAGATACGCAGTATTTT.

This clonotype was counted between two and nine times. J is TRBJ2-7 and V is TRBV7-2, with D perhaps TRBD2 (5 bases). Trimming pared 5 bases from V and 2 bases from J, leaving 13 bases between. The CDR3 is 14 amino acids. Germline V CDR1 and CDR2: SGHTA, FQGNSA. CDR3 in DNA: TGTGCCAGCAGCACCCCGGGGAAAACCTACGAGCAGTACTTC. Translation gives CASSTPGKTYEQYF.

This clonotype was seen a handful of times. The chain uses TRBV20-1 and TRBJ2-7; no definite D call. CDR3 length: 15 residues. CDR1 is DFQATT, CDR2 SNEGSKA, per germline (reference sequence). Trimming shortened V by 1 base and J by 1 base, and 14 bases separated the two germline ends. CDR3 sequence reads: CSARGRATPSYEQYF. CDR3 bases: TGCAGTGCTAGAGGAAGGGCGACCCCTTCCTACGAGCAGTACTTC.

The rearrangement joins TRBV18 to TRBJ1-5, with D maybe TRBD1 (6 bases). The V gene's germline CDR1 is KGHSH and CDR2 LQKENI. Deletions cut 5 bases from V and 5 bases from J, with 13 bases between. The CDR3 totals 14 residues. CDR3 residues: CASSTQEGDQPQHF. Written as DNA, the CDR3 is TGTGCCAGCTCAACCCAAGAGGGGGATCAGCCCCAGCATTTT.

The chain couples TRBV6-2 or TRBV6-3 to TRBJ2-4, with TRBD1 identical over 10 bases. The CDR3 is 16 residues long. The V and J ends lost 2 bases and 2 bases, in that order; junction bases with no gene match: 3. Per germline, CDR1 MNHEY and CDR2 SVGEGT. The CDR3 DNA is TGTGCCAGCAGTTACGGGACAGGGGACTCCAAAAACATTCAGTACTTC. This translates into CASSYGTGDSKNIQYF.

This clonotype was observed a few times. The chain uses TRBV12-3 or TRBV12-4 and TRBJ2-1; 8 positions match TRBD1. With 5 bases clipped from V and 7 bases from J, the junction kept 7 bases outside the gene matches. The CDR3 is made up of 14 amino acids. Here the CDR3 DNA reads TGTGCCAGCAGTATAGGACAGGGAGTTAATGAGCAGTTCTTC. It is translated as CASSIGQGVNEQFF.

The CDR3 DNA reads as TGCGCCAGCAGCTCGTATCGCGGGGACTACAATGAGCAGTTCTTC. This encodes CASSSYRGDYNEQFF. The V gene is TRBV5-1, the J gene TRBJ2-1; maybe TRBD2 (6 bases). V lost 3 bases and J lost 3, with 13 bases in between. The CDR3 runs 15 residues. Germline V gives CDR1 SGHRS, CDR2 YFSETQ.